The subject of this entry is one T cell receptor (beta chain). In the study's own analysis: Using reference gene primer amplification, nucleated cell counts were estimated. Assay: immunoSEQ multiplex PCR; the TCRdb copy retains only in-frame clones and omits some. For V, J and clone size, that table is used; D and trimming come from the DNA. The table records approximately 99,000 clones, over 75% of them present only once. The data belong to a study of blood T cell repertoires in COVID-19. Overall study context: PBMCs, B-cell-depleted T cells, or T cells were the source of the cDNA or gDNA that made up the material.

Sequencing was done on a sample of peripheral blood. The receptor was derived from a human donor in a cohort sampled during active COVID-19.

The CDR3 protein is CATSRDKWGGKDDTQYF. CDR3 DNA sequence: TGTGCCACCAGCAGAGATAAATGGGGCGGGAAGGACGATACGCAGTATTTT. The chain uses TRBV15 and TRBJ2-3, with D possibly being TRBD2 (6 bases). The ends were cut back, 0 bases at V and 6 bases at J, with 19 bases in the middle. Germline CDR1 LNHNV, CDR2 YYDKDF (reference sequence). This CDR3 region has 17 residues.